The clone carrying this T cell receptor (beta chain) appeared a single time. Its specificity is not known. This sample's TCRbeta library carried unique molecular identifier barcodes. Using its own MiXCR run on the PCR reads, TCRdb lists one record per CDR3 protein. The sample carries approximately 50,000 distinct CDR3 sequences, roughly 50% recorded once. These data originate in a study of T-cell reconstitution after alpha-beta-depleted transplantation in children. This CDR3 region has 13 residues. Per the germline V gene, CDR1 is ENHRY and CDR2 is SYGVKD. Trimming cost V 8 bases and J 4 bases, with 14 bases left between them. Study findings and constraints: Reports say that about two months after transplant, the alpha-beta T cells came out of several hundred graft clones that had expanded. After transplant, high TCRbeta diversity at day 60 in some patients arose from surviving recipient T cells and thymic progenitors.

The sequencing here drew on peripheral blood, taken before TCRalphabeta/CD19-depleted stem cell transplant. This receptor was taken from a boy in the first two years of life with SCID, due to receive a stem cell transplant. The chain carries TRBV10-3 and TRBJ1-1, with no clear D. The CDR3 sequence is CAIGETMGTEAFF. CDR3 in DNA: TGTGCCATCGGGGAGACAATGGGCACTGAAGCTTTCTTT.